These 12 T cell receptor beta chains came from one sample sequenced in a study of shared clonotypes between healthy human individuals. Naive CD8 isolation took CD45RO-negative cells positively selected for CCR7 and excluded terminally differentiated effector memory CD45RA+ cells. TCRdb's copy holds only in-frame clones and misses some; the assay was immunoSEQ multiplex PCR. The data hold under 1 million clones, with 96% observed a single time. Sequencing used naive CD8+ T cells sorted from blood. The receptors were gathered from a man aged 30-40 years in good health.

The chain links TRBV13 to TRBJ2-1; the match to TRBD1 covers 12 bases. The CDR3 is 16 amino acids. The V gene end was trimmed by 5 bases and the J gene end by 6 bases; junction bases not matched to a gene: 8. Looked up from germline, CDR1 is PRHDT and CDR2 is FYEKMQ (reference sequence). The CDR3 DNA reads TGTGCCAGCAGCCCGGAGAGGGGACAGGGGGCCAATGAGCAGTTCTTC. Encoded protein: CASSPERGQGANEQFF.

CDR3 coding DNA: TGTGCCAGCAGCCAATACAGGGGCGGGGAGCTGTTTTTT. Its protein product is CASSQYRGGELFF. The chain combines TRBV11-2 with TRBJ2-2, with 7 bases matching TRBD1. The germline V gene encodes CDR1 SGHAT and CDR2 FQNNGV. V dropped 5 bases and J dropped 7; count of bases not matched to a gene: 4. The length of the CDR3 is 13 residues.

The chain uses TRBV5-5 and TRBJ2-7; D not certain. The CDR3 length is 12 residues. Germline V gives CDR1 SGHKS, CDR2 YYEKEE (reference sequence). Trimming removed 2 bases from V and 2 bases from J, with 5 bases in between. The CDR3 region has the DNA TGTGCCAGCAGCTTTTTGCCCTACGAGCAGTACTTC. It is translated as CASSFLPYEQYF.

This chain uses TRBV7-9 with TRBJ2-1; TRBD2 matches 11 bases. The V and J ends lost 1 base and 0 bases, in that order; junction bases with no gene match: 2. From germline, CDR1 is SEHNR and CDR2 FQNEAQ (reference sequence). This CDR3 has 17 amino acids. CDR3 sequence reads: CASSLGLAGLSYNEQFF. Written as DNA, the CDR3 is TGTGCCAGCAGCTTAGGACTAGCGGGACTCTCCTACAATGAGCAGTTCTTC.

The chain carries TRBV4-2 and TRBJ2-7; the D is unclear. This CDR3 region has 13 residues. CDR1 and CDR2 from the germline V gene are LGHNA and YNFKEQ. V was trimmed by 4 bases and J by 4 bases, leaving 11 bases between them. The chain's CDR3 is CASSLFSAYEQYF. CDR3 bases: TGTGCCAGCAGCCTCTTCTCGGCGTACGAGCAGTACTTC.

The count of this clone is one. The genes are TRBV7-9 and TRBJ2-7, with D possibly being TRBD1 (5 bases). This CDR3 is 13 amino acids long. V gave up 6 bases and J gave up 2 bases, with 11 bases separating them. In germline, CDR1 is SEHNR, CDR2 FQNEAQ (reference sequence). CDR3 loop: CASRPTQAYEQYF. The DNA for the CDR3 is TGTGCCAGCAGGCCCACACAGGCCTACGAGCAGTACTTC.

This sequence joins TRBV10-2 and TRBJ1-3, with D possibly TRBD1 on 6 matching bases. V was clipped by 4 bases and J by 2 bases, with 15 bases between them. Germline-derived CDR1 and CDR2 are WSHSY and SAAADI. This CDR3 is 16 amino acids long. The CDR3 DNA follows: TGCGCCAGCAGTGTAGGCTGGACAGCCCCTGGAAACACCATATATTTT. It codes for CASSVGWTAPGNTIYF.

V and J are TRBV11-2 and TRBJ2-3, with 8 bases identical to TRBD2. Germline CDR1 and CDR2: SGHAT and FQNNGV. V shed 3 bases, J shed 4 bases, and the junction held 12 bases outside the gene matches. This CDR3 region has 17 residues. The CDR3 DNA is TGTGCCAGCAGCTTTTCCCAGCGGGAGTTTTTCGCAGATACGCAGTATTTT. This sequence encodes CASSFSQREFFADTQYF. Drawing the rest from reference TRBV11-2 and TRBJ2-3, the complete variable domain is EAGVAQSPRYKIIEKRQSVAFWCNPISGHATLYWYQQILGQGPKLLIQFQNNGVVDDSQLPKDRFSAERLKGVDSTLKIQPAKLEDSAVYLCASSFSQREFFADTQYFGPGTRLTVL.

The rearrangement uses TRBV4-1 and TRBJ2-1; 8 bases align to TRBD2. CDR1 and CDR2 from the germline V gene are MGHRA and YSYEKL. V lost 1 base, J lost 5 bases, and 10 bases stayed unmatched. The CDR3 is 17 residues long. The CDR3 sequence is CASSQGDGTSPNNEQFF. The CDR3 DNA is TGCGCCAGCAGCCAAGGCGATGGGACTAGTCCAAACAATGAGCAGTTCTTC.

The J gene is TRBJ1-2, the V gene TRBV5-4, with TRBD1 matching over 7 bases. Per the germline V gene, CDR1 is SGHNT and CDR2 is YYREEE (reference sequence). The CDR3 has 14 amino acids. The V gene end was trimmed by 5 bases and the J gene end by 5 bases; junction bases not matched to a gene: 9. Here the CDR3 DNA reads TGTGCCAGCAGTTCCGGGACAGTGAATTATGGCTACACCTTC. Amino acids: CASSSGTVNYGYTF.

V usage is TRBV6-5 and J usage is TRBJ2-7; 7 nucleotides line up with TRBD1. Germline CDR1 and CDR2: MNHEY and SVGAGI. The CDR3 is 15 residues long. The J segment lost 5 bases and the V segment lost 6 bases, leaving 13 bases of the junction unmatched. The CDR3 DNA reads as TGTGCCAGCAGCCACTTTACAGGGGCGCTCCACGAGCAGTACTTC. Its translation: CASSHFTGALHEQYF.

The rearrangement links TRBV7-2 to TRBJ2-5; 10 positions match TRBD2. CDR3 length: 15 amino acids. Unmatched junction bases numbered 8, after V lost 5 bases and J lost 5 bases. CDR1 SGHTA and CDR2 FQGNSA come from the germline V gene. CDR3 residues: CASSRAGGPGETQYF. DNA of the CDR3: TGTGCCAGCAGCCGAGCGGGAGGGCCGGGGGAGACCCAGTACTTC.